This TCR beta chain derives from a study of T cell changes during pregnancy in multiple sclerosis. Per germline, CDR1 MGHRA and CDR2 YSYEKL. The CDR3 is made up of 16 amino acids. V was clipped by 1 base and J by 1 base, with 13 bases between them. Repertoires were generated with immunoSEQ multiplex PCR, while TCRdb's copy carries only in-frame clones and drops some. The table shows roughly 48,000 clones, with around 94% occurring only once. This receptor was taken from a female donor in good health, enrolled as a control in a pregnancy study. The V and J genes are TRBV4-1 and TRBJ1-1; perhaps TRBD1 as D (6 bases). The sequenced sample was CD4+ T cells from peripheral blood mononuclear cells, obtained in the second trimester of pregnancy. The CDR3 bases are TGCGCCAGCAGCCAAGGGCCCGGGACAAAGAACACTGAAGCTTTCTTT. As protein: CASSQGPGTKNTEAFF.